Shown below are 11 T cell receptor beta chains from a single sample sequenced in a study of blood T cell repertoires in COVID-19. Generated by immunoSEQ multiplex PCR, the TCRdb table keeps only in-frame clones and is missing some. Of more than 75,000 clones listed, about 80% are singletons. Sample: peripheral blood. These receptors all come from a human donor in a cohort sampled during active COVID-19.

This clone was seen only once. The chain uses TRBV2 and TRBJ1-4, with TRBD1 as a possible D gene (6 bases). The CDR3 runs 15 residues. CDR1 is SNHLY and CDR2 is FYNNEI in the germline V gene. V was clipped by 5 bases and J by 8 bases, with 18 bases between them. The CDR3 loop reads CASSSRDTQSEKLFF. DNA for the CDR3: TGTGCCAGCAGTTCCCGGGACACTCAGTCGGAAAAACTGTTTTTT.

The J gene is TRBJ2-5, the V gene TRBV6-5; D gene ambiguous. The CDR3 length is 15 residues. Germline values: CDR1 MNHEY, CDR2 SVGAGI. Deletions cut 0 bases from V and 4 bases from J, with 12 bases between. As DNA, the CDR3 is TGTGCCAGCAGTTACTCGATCGCGCGGCGAGAGACCCAGTACTTC. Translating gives CASSYSIARRETQYF.

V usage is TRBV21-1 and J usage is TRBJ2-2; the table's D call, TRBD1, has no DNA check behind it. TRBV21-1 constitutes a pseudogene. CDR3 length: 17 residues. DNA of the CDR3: TGTGCCAGCAGCCGGGACTGGCAGGGGGCGAACACCGGGGAGCTGTTTTTT. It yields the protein CASSRDWQGANTGELFF.

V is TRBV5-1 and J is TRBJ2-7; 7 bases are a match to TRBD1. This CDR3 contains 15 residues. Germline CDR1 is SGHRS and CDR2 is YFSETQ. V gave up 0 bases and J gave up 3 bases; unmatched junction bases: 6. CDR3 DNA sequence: TGCGCCAGCAGCTTGGGGGGACAGTTAAGCTACGAGCAGTACTTC. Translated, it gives CASSLGGQLSYEQYF.

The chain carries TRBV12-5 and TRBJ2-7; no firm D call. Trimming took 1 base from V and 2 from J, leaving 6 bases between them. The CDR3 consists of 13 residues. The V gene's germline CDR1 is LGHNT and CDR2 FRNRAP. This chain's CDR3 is CASGLGPAYEQYF. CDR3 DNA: TGTGCTAGTGGTTTGGGGCCAGCCTACGAGCAGTACTTC.

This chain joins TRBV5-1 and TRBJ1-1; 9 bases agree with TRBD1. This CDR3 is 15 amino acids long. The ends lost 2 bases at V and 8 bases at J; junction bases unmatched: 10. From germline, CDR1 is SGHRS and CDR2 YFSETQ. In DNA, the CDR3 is TGCGCCAGCAGCTTTGGAACGACAGGGGGTAGGGAAGCTTTCTTT. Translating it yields CASSFGTTGGREAFF.

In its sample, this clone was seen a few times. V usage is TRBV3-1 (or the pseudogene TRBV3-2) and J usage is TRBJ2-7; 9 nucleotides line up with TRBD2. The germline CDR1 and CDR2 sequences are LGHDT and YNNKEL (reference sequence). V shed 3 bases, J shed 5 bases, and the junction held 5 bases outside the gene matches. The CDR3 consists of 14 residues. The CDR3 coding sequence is TGTGCCAGCAGCCATGGCGGGGGGGCACACGAGCAGTACTTC. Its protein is CASSHGGGAHEQYF.

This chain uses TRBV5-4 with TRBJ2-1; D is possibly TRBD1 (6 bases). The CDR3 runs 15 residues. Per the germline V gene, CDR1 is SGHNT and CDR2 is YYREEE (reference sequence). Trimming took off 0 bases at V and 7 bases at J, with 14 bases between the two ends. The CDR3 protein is CASSLGGPTPNEQFF. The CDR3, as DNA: TGTGCCAGCAGCTTGGGGGGGCCCACCCCGAATGAGCAGTTCTTC.

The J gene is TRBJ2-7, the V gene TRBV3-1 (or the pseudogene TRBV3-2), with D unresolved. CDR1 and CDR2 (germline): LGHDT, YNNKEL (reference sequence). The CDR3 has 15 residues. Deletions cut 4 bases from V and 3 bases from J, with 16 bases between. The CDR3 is CASSRGVGLVYEQYF. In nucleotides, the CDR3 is TGTGCCAGCAGCCGTGGAGTCGGCTTAGTCTACGAGCAGTACTTC.

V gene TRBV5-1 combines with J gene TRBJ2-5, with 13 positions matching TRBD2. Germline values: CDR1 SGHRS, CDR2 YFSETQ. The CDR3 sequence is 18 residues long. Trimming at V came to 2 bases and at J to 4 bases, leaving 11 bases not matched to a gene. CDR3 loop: CASSLQVLAGGQIETQYF. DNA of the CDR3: TGCGCCAGCAGCTTACAAGTACTAGCGGGGGGGCAGATAGAGACCCAGTACTTC.

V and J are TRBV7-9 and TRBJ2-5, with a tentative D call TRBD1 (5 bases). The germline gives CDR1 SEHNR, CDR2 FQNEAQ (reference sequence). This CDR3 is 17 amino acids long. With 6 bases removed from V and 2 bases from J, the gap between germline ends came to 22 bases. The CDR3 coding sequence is TGTGCCAGCAGTCTCGAGTCATGGGGCAGCCTTCAAGAGACCCAGTACTTC. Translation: CASSLESWGSLQETQYF.